Listed below are T cell receptor beta chains from one sample, sequenced in a study of Graves' ophthalmopathy and Graves' hyperthyroidism. TCRdb analysed the multiplex PCR reads with MiXCR anew, one entry per CDR3 protein. The data show about 550,000 distinct CDR3 sequences, roughly 40% seen once. Source material: peripheral blood or thyroid tissue (not recorded which). Every receptor here comes from an adult man with Graves' hyperthyroidism. Each CDR3 is given with its conserved first and last residue. Fields, in order: clone size, D gene, J gene, V gene, CDR3 protein, CDR3 DNA. D genes are given only for firm matches. The size field is filled for only some rows; it gives once, few, many or a size class.

. | TRBD1 | TRBJ2-7 | TRBV7-4 | CASSPQKDRCCYEQYF | TGTGCCAGCAGCCCACAAAAGGACAGGTGTTGCTACGAGCAGTACTTC
many | TRBD1 | TRBJ1-1 | TRBV24-1 | CATSRQGGTEAFF | TGTGCCACCAGCCGACAGGGCGGGACTGAAGCTTTCTTT
many | . | TRBJ2-3 | TRBV7-9 | CASSYGGADTQYF | TGTGCCAGCAGCTACGGGGGCGCAGATACGCAGTATTTT
many | . | TRBJ1-1 | TRBV2 | CASSEPLWENTEAFF | TGTGCCAGCAGTGAACCTTTGTGGGAGAACACTGAAGCTTTCTTT
. | TRBD1 | TRBJ1-1 | TRBV4-2 | CASSRQGLQNTEAFF | TGTGCCAGTAGCCGACAGGGGCTCCAGAACACTGAAGCTTTCTTT
. | TRBD1 | TRBJ1-1 | TRBV29-1 | CSVRVGTGPNTEAFF | TGCAGCGTCCGAGTCGGGACAGGGCCGAACACTGAAGCTTTCTTT
many | . | TRBJ2-5 | TRBV11-3 | CASSLWLGETQYF | TGTGCCAGCAGCTTATGGCTTGGAGAGACCCAGTACTTC
many | . | TRBJ1-1 | TRBV5-1 | CASSLVLGMGNTEAFF | TGCGCCAGCAGCTTGGTGTTGGGCATGGGGAACACTGAAGCTTTCTTT
. | . | TRBJ1-2 | TRBV3-1 | CASSQESAGEYGYTF | TGTGCCAGCAGCCAAGAATCGGCAGGGGAGTATGGCTACACCTTC
. | TRBD1 | TRBJ2-5 | TRBV24-1 | CATSDLRAGGQETQYF | TGTGCCACCAGTGATTTGCGGGCAGGGGGACAAGAGACCCAGTACTTC
many | . | TRBJ2-2 | TRBV14 | CASSQAPGRPNTGELFF | TGTGCCAGCAGCCAAGCTCCTGGCAGACCGAACACCGGGGAGCTGTTTTTT
many | . | TRBJ1-3 | TRBV9 | CASSVASSSGNTIYF | TGTGCCAGCAGCGTAGCCTCAAGCTCTGGAAACACCATATATTTT
many | TRBD1 | TRBJ1-4 | TRBV2 | CASKKTGTTNEKLFF | TGTGCCAGCAAAAAGACAGGGACAACTAATGAAAAACTGTTTTTT
many | TRBD2 | TRBJ2-7 | TRBV6-5 | CASKGLAGAYEQYF | TGTGCCAGCAAAGGACTAGCGGGAGCCTACGAGCAGTACTTC
many | TRBD1 | TRBJ2-7 | TRBV29-1 | CSVRQGAGEQYF | TGCAGCGTTCGACAGGGGGCGGGTGAGCAGTACTTC
. | . | TRBJ1-1 | TRBV15 | CATSSRGTVNTEAFF | TGTGCCACCAGCAGCCGAGGGACGGTGAACACTGAAGCTTTCTTT
many | . | TRBJ2-2 | TRBV7-9 | CASTLAQRVNTGELFF | TGTGCCAGCACCCTTGCCCAGCGGGTGAACACCGGGGAGCTGTTTTTT
many | TRBD2 | TRBJ2-2 | TRBV7-9 | CASSLIAGGTGELFF | TGTGCCAGCAGCTTAATAGCGGGAGGCACCGGGGAGCTGTTTTTT
. | TRBD1 | TRBJ2-5 | TRBV5-1 | CASSFPRDRAGVSSQTQYF | TGCGCCAGCAGCTTCCCCCGGGACAGGGCGGGGGTCTCCTCCCAGACCCAGTACTTC
once | TRBD1 | TRBJ2-1 | TRBV20-1 | CSAPGQGFIDEQFF | TGCAGTGCGCCGGGACAGGGGTTTATCGATGAGCAGTTCTTC
many | . | TRBJ1-3 | TRBV29-1 | CSVEGHRSGNTIYF | TGCAGCGTTGAGGGACACCGCTCTGGAAACACCATATATTTT
many | . | TRBJ1-1 | TRBV12-3/TRBV12-4 | CASSPPGGTEAFF | TGTGCCAGCAGCCCACCCGGGGGCACTGAAGCTTTCTTT
many | TRBD1 | TRBJ1-1 | TRBV12-3/TRBV12-4 | CASSWGTGASEAFF | TGTGCCAGCAGTTGGGGGACAGGGGCGAGTGAAGCTTTCTTT
many | . | TRBJ1-1 | TRBV10-2 | CASSEPRAAMNTEAFF | TGCGCCAGCAGTGAACCACGGGCCGCGATGAACACTGAAGCTTTCTTT
. | . | TRBJ2-3 | TRBV5-1 | CASSLGRGPADTQYF | TGCGCCAGCAGCTTGGGACGGGGCCCCGCAGATACGCAGTATTTT
many | . | TRBJ2-2 | TRBV20-1 | CSVSGSRNTGELFF | TGCAGTGTCAGTGGTTCGCGGAACACCGGGGAGCTGTTTTTT
many | TRBD1 | TRBJ1-2 | TRBV14 | CASSLIRDRGLDGYTF | TGTGCCAGCAGCCTAATCCGGGACAGGGGGCTGGATGGCTACACCTTC
many | . | TRBJ1-1 | TRBV10-2 | CASSIRGTEAFF | TGCGCCAGCAGTATCAGAGGGACTGAAGCTTTCTTT
many | . | TRBJ2-7 | TRBV5-1 | CASSLGQDYEQYF | TGCGCCAGCAGCTTGGGACAGGACTACGAGCAGTACTTC
few | . | TRBJ1-3 | TRBV7-9 | CASSQVGHEFGNTIYF | TGCGCCAGCAGCCAAGTAGGACACGAATTTGGAAACACCATATATTTT
. | . | TRBJ1-1 | TRBV5-5 | CASSIYLCSAMNTEAFF | .
many | . | TRBJ1-2 | TRBV19 | CASSPEHRSYGYTF | TGTGCCAGTAGTCCGGAACACAGGAGCTATGGCTACACCTTC
. | TRBD2 | TRBJ2-7 | TRBV12-3/TRBV12-4 | CASSPSTSGGSNEQYF | TGTGCCAGCAGTCCATCGACTAGCGGGGGGTCGAATGAGCAGTACTTC
few | . | TRBJ1-5 | TRBV12-3/TRBV12-4 | CASSLRQGDNQPQHF | TGTGCCAGCAGTTTGAGGCAGGGTGACAATCAGCCCCAGCATTTT
few | . | TRBJ2-7 | TRBV7-9 | CASSLSQGWGEQYF | TGTGCCAGCAGCCTAAGCCAGGGGTGGGGGGAGCAGTACTTC
. | TRBD2 | TRBJ2-2 | TRBV5-1 | CASSLDSGSAYNEQFF | TGCGCCAGCAGCTTAGATAGCGGGAGTGCCTACAATGAGCAGTTTTTT
many | TRBD1 | TRBJ1-1 | TRBV6-5 | CASRATGTGTEAFF | TGTGCCAGCAGAGCGACAGGGACAGGTACTGAAGCTTTCTTT
. | . | TRBJ2-7 | TRBV29-1 | CSVASRSSYNEQYF | TGCAGCGTTGCAAGCAGAAGCTCCTACAATGAGCAGTACTTC
many | TRBD1 | TRBJ1-2 | TRBV29-1 | CSVDGRQGEGGYTF | TGCAGCGTTGATGGCCGACAGGGGGAAGGTGGCTACACCTTC
. | . | TRBJ2-7 | TRBV2 | CASRERVRGDEQYF | TGTGCCAGCAGGGAAAGAGTGAGGGGCGATGAGCAGTACTTC
. | . | TRBJ1-4 | TRBV14 | CASSLQGPLDRSEKLFF | TGTGCCAGCAGCCTTCAGGGTCCCCTGGACAGAAGCGAAAAACTGTTTTTT
few | . | TRBJ1-1 | TRBV19 | CASSTKGRPQNEAFF | TGTGCCAGTAGTACGAAGGGCCGGCCGCAAAACGAAGCTTTCTTT
. | . | TRBJ2-5 | TRBV29-1 | CSLYRDKGPTQYF | TGCAGCTTGTACCGGGACAAGGGACCGACCCAGTACTTC
. | . | TRBJ2-1 | TRBV29-1 | CSVEGSKYNEQFF | TGCAGCGTTGAAGGCTCTAAATACAATGAGCAGTTCTTC